The clone carrying this T cell receptor (beta chain) was counted only a few times. Its antigen is currently unknown. Unique molecular identifiers had been added to the TCR beta cDNA libraries. From the PCR reads, TCRdb called clonotypes with MiXCR, one entry per CDR3 protein. The sample has 450,000 or so distinct CDR3 sequences, over 35% seen once; the top ten hold 9.5% to 13%. The data are from a study of post-analysis software for immune sequencing data. The wider study: The cohort encompassed relapsing-remitting, secondary progressive and progressive-relapsing multiple sclerosis disease courses.

General study findings and limits: When compared against controls, multiple sclerosis patients showed significantly lower normalized Chao1 diversity. Relative to controls, patients had several TRBV segments at higher frequency, with TRBV5-6, TRBV5-1 and TRBV20-1 among these. Strong co-clustering by F measure linked samples that shared a preparation batch.

The germline V gene encodes CDR1 LGHNA and CDR2 YNFKEQ. The V and J ends lost 1 base and 5 bases respectively, with 9 bases between them. CDR3 length equals 14 residues. The sequencing sample was made of blood. This TCR was recovered from a girl aged 10 to 17 with multiple sclerosis. The V call is TRBV4-2, the J call TRBJ2-1, with D perhaps matching TRBD2 (5 bases). CDR3 DNA sequence: TGTGCCAGCAGCCAAGCGGGGAACAACAATGAGCAGTTCTTC. Amino acids: CASSQAGNNNEQFF.